This T cell receptor (beta chain) emerged from a study of blood T cell repertoires in COVID-19 (dated by TCRdb to about 2020). Broadly, across the study: The collaborator samples originated in the United States, Italy and Spain and spanned the acute and convalescent phases of COVID-19. Where available, HLA class I and class II types were taken from metadata supplied by the sample provider and were not determined by assay-based typing. A freely available public database, intended as a resource for researchers studying the immune response to SARS-CoV-2, is where the repertoires were released. The samples were drawn from two sources: the first 160 participants of the ongoing ImmuneRACE study, and fewer than 1,500 subjects contributed by 6 global collaborators. The material from the prospective study consisted of cDNA or gDNA derived from T cells, B-cell-depleted T cells, or PBMCs. The sample metadata nearly always contained a de-identified subject ID, COVID-19 status, age in years and sex. Deeply sampled blood TCRbeta repertoires from subjects exposed to, actively infected with, or recovered from COVID-19 were included in the dataset.

At one collaborating source in Seattle, patients were enrolled during active infection and were followed longitudinally through the course of disease. The collaborating institutions used their own protocols to collect whole blood in K2EDTA tubes. For TCRbeta analysis, collaborators shipped samples in one of three forms: frozen whole blood, isolated PBMCs, or DNA extracted from either of those sample types. This clone was seen more than once but under ten times. Its antigen remains unidentified. No qualities accompany the bases; no much larger clone lies one base away. Including the terminal cysteine and phenylalanine, the CDR3 comprises 13 residues. Only the CDR3 portion is preserved as DNA: 39 bases, with reading frame beginning at the first base. Trimming at the junction amounts to 5 bases on V and 3 bases on J, and the germline ends lie 8 bases apart. Via the germline V gene, CDR1 is SNHLY and CDR2 FYNNEI.

The study at large found these results: The amount of clinical and demographic metadata varied by source and participant and was provided uncurated.

TCRbeta CDR3 regions were amplified from genomic DNA by means of the immunoSEQ Assay, a bias-controlled multiplex PCR. As for how the authors treated the data: The number of nucleated cells in each sample was estimated by amplification of reference gene primers within the assay. To quantify the absolute abundance of each unique TCRbeta CDR3 rearrangement, sequence reads were collapsed and filtered. For each sample, productive Simpson clonality was calculated as the square root of Simpson's diversity index over productive rearrangements. TCRdb took this table from immuneACCESS and kept in-frame rearrangements with V and J called. Such tables lack part of the clones; where checked against another copy, unresolved V genes explain under half of the gap, and the rest is unexplained. D and trimming come from the DNA, and the V and J calls and clone size come from that table. The table for this sample lists fewer than 400,000 clones; approximately 87% of them were counted only once. The ten most abundant clones make up roughly 2.9% of the sample.

The sequence was collected from a woman between 25 and 40 years old with COVID-19, enrolled during active disease. The rearranged chain carries TRBV2 and TRBJ1-5, with an unclear D gene assignment. Sequencing input: peripheral blood. The nucleotide sequence is given as TGTGCCAGCAGTATACAGAACAATCAGCCCCAGCATTTT. This encodes CASSIQNNQPQHF.